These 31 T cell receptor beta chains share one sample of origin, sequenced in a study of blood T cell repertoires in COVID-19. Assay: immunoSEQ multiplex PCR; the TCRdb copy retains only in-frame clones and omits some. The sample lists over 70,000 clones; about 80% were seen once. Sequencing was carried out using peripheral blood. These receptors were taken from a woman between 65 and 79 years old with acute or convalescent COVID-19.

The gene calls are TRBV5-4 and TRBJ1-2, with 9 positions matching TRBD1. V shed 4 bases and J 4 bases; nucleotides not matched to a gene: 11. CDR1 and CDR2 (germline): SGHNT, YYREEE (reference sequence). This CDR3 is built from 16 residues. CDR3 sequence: CASSPELGQGTYGYTF. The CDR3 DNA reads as TGTGCCAGCAGCCCCGAGTTGGGACAGGGTACCTATGGCTACACCTTC.

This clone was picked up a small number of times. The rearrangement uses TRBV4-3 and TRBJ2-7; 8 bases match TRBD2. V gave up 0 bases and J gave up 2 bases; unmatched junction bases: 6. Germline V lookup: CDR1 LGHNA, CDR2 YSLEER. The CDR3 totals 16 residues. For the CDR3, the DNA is TGCGCCAGCAGCCAAGATTTCCGGGGGGGCCCCTACGAGCAGTACTTC. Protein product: CASSQDFRGGPYEQYF.

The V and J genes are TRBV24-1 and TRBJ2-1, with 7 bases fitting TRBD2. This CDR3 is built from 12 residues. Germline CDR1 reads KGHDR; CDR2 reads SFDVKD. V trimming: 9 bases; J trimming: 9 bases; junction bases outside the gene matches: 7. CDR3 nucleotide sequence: TGTGCCACCGGAGGACTAGTCGGTGAGCAGTTCTTC. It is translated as CATGGLVGEQFF.

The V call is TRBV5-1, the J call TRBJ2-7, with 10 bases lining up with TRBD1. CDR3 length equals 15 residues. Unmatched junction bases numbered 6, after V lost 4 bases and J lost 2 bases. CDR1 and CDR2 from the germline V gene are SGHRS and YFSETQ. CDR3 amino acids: CASSKTGGLPYEQYF. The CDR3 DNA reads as TGCGCCAGCAGCAAGACAGGGGGCCTACCCTACGAGCAGTACTTC.

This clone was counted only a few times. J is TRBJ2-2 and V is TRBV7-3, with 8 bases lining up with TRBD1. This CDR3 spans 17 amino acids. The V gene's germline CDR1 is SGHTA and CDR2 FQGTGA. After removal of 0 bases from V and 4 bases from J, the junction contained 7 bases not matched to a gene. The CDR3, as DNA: TGTGCCAGCAGCTTAACGGGGCAGGGGGCGCCCACCGGGGAGCTGTTTTTT. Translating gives CASSLTGQGAPTGELFF.

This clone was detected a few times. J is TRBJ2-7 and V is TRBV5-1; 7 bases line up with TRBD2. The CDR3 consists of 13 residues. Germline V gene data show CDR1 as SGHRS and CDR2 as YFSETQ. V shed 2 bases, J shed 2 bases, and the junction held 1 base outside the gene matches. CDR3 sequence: CASSFGLAYEQYF. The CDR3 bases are TGCGCCAGCAGCTTCGGACTAGCCTACGAGCAGTACTTC.

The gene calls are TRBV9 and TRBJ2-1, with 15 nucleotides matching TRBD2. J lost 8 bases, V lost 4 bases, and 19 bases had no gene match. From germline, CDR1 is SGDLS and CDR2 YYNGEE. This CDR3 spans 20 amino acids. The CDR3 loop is CASSSNQRTSGGAVRDEQFF. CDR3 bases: TGTGCCAGCAGCTCCAACCAAAGGACTAGCGGGGGGGCTGTTAGGGATGAGCAGTTCTTC.

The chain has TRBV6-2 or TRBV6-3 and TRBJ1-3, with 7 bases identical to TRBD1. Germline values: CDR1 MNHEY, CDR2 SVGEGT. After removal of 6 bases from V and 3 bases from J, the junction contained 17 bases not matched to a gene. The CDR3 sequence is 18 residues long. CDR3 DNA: TGTGCCAGCAGACCTCAGGGGGTGAAGCCTCCTTTTGGAAACACCATATATTTT. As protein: CASRPQGVKPPFGNTIYF.

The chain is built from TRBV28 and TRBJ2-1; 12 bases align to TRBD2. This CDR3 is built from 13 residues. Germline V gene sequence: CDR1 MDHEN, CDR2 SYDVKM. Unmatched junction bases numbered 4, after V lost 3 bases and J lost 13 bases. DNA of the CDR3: TGTGCCAGCAGTTTGTCTAGCGGGAGGGGACAGTTCTTC. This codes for CASSLSSGRGQFF.

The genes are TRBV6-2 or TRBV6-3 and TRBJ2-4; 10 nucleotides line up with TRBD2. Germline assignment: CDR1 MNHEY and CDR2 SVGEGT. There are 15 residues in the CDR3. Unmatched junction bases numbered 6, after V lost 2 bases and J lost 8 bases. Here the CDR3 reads CASSYESGGAYIQYF. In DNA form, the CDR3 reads TGTGCCAGCAGTTACGAGAGCGGGGGGGCGTACATTCAGTACTTC.

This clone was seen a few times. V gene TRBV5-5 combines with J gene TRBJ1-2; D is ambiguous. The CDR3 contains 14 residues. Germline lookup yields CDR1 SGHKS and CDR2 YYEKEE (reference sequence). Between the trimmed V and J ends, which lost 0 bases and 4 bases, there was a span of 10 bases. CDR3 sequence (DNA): TGTGCCAGCAGCTTGGAAGTCTGGAGCTATGGCTACACCTTC. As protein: CASSLEVWSYGYTF.

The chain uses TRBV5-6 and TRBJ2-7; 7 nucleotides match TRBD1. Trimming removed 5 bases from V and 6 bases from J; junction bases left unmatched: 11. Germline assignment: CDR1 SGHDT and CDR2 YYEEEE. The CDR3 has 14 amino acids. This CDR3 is CASRHRVGDSEQYF. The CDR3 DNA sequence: TGTGCCAGCAGGCATAGGGTTGGGGACAGCGAGCAGTACTTC.

The CDR3 protein is CASNPSDTGAGQPQHF. DNA for the CDR3: TGTGCCAGTAACCCCTCGGATACAGGGGCTGGTCAGCCCCAGCATTTT. The chain combines TRBV19 with TRBJ1-5, with 7 bases that match TRBD1. Trimming took 7 bases from V and 6 from J; bases not matched to a gene: 15. The CDR3 is 16 residues long. Germline values: CDR1 LNHDA, CDR2 SQIVND (reference sequence).

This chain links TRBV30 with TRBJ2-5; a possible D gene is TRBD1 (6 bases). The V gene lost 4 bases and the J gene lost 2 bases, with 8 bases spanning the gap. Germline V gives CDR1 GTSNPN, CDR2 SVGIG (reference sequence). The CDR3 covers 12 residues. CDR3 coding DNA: TGTGCCTGGAATGACAGGCAAGAGACCCAGTACTTC. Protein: CAWNDRQETQYF.

This chain's CDR3 is CAIGGQIFSEAFF. CDR3 bases: TGTGCCATCGGAGGACAGATTTTTTCTGAAGCTTTCTTT. V is TRBV10-3 and J is TRBJ1-1; D is possibly TRBD1 (6 bases). The CDR3 is 13 residues long. Germline CDR1 is ENHRY and CDR2 is SYGVKD. Trimming cost V 8 bases and J 6 bases, with 16 bases left between them.

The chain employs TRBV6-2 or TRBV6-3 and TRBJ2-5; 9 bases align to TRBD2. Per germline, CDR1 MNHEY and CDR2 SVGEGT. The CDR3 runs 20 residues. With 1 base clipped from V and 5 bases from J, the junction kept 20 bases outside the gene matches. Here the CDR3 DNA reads TGTGCCAGCAGTTACTATGAGGGTAGCGGGGGATTAAGAATCAGGGAGACCCAGTACTTC. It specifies CASSYYEGSGGLRIRETQYF.

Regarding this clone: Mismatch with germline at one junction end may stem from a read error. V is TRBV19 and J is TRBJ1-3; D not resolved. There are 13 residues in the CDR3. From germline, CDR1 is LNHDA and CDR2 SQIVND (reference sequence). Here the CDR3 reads CATPGPETKHHIF. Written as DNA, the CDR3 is TGTGCCACCCCAGGTCCAGAGACCAAACACCATATATTT. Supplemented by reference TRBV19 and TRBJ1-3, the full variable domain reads DGGITQSPKYLFRKEGQNVTLSCEQNLNHDAMYWYRQDPGQGLRLIYYSQIVNDFQKGDIAEGYSVSREKKESFPLTVTSAQKNPTAFYLCATPGPETKHHIFGEGSWLTVV.

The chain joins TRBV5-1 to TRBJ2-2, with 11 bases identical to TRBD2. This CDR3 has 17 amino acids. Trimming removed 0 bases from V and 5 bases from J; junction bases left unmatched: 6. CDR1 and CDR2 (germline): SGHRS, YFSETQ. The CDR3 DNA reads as TGCGCCAGCAGCTTGGGACTAGCGGGGATAGGAACCGGGGAGCTGTTTTTT. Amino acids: CASSLGLAGIGTGELFF. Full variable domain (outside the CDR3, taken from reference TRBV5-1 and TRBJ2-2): KAGVTQTPRYLIKTRGQQVTLSCSPISGHRSVSWYQQTPGQGLQFLFEYFSETQRNKGNFPGRFSGRQFSNSRSEMNVSTLELGDSALYLCASSLGLAGIGTGELFFGEGSRLTVL.

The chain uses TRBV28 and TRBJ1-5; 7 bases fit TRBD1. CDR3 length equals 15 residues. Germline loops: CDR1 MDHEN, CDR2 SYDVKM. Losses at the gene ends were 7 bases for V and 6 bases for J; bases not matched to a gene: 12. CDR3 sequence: CASNVGTAGRQPQHF. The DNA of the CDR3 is TGTGCCAGCAACGTAGGGACAGCTGGACGTCAGCCCCAGCATTTT.

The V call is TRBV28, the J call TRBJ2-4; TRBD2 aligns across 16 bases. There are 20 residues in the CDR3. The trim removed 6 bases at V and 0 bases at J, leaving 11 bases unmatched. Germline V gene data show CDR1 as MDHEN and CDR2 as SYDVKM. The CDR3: CASRAGTSGRAAIAKNIQYF. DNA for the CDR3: TGTGCCAGCAGGGCCGGGACTAGCGGGAGGGCCGCTATAGCCAAAAACATTCAGTACTTC.

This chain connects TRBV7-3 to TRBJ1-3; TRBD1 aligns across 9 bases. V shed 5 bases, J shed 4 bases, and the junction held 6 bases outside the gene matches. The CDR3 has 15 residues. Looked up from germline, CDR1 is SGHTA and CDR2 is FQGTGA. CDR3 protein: CASSLDRGFGNTIYF. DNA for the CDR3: TGTGCCAGCAGCCTGGACAGGGGATTCGGAAACACCATATATTTT. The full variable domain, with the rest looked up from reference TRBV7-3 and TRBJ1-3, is GAGVSQTPSNKVTEKGKYVELRCDPISGHTALYWYRQSLGQGPEFLIYFQGTGAADDSGLPNDRFFAVRPEGSVSTLKIQRTERGDSAVYLCASSLDRGFGNTIYFGEGSWLTVV.

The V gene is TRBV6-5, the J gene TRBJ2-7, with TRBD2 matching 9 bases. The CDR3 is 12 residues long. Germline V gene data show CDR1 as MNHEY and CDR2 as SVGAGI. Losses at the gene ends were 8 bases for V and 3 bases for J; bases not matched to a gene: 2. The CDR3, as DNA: TGTGCCAGCCGACTAGCGGTCTACGAGCAGTACTTC. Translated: CASRLAVYEQYF.

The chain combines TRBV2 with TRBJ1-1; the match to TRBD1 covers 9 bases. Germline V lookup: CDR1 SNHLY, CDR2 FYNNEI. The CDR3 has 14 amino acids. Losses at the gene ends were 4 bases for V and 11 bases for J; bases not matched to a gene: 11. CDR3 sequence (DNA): TGTGCCAGCAGTGTCTGGGACAGGGCCCCCGTGGCTTTCTTT. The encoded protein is CASSVWDRAPVAFF.

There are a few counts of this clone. Here the CDR3 reads CASSLRHLSFPYNEQFF. The CDR3 DNA reads as TGTGCCAGCAGCTTAAGACACCTCTCTTTCCCCTACAATGAGCAGTTCTTC. The rearrangement uses TRBV7-8 and TRBJ2-1; D not certain. Germline CDR1 reads SGHVS; CDR2 reads FQNEAQ. This CDR3 comprises 17 residues. Deletions cut 2 bases from V and 2 bases from J, with 16 bases between. The full variable domain, its missing parts supplied by reference TRBV7-8 and TRBJ2-1, is GAGVSQSPRYKVAKRGQDVALRCDPISGHVSLFWYQQALGQGPEFLTYFQNEAQLDKSGLPSDRFFAERPEGSVSTLKIQRTQQEDSAVYLCASSLRHLSFPYNEQFFGPGTRLTVL.

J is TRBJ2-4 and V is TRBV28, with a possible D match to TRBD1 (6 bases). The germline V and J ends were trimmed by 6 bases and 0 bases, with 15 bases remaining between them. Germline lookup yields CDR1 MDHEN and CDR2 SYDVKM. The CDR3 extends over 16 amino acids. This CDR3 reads CASRAQGKIAKNIQYF. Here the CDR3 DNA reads TGTGCCAGCAGGGCTCAGGGGAAAATAGCCAAAAACATTCAGTACTTC.

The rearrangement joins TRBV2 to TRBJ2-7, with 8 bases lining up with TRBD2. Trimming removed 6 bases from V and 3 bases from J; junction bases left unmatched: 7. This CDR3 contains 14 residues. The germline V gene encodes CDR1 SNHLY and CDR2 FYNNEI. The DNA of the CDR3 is TGTGCCAGCAGGATAGCGGGAACTATCTACGAGCAGTACTTC. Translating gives CASRIAGTIYEQYF. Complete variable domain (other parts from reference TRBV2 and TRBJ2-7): EPEVTQTPSHQVTQMGQEVILRCVPISNHLYFYWYRQILGQKVEFLVSFYNNEISEKSEIFDDQFSVERPDGSNFTLKIRSTKLEDSAMYFCASRIAGTIYEQYFGPGTRLTVT.

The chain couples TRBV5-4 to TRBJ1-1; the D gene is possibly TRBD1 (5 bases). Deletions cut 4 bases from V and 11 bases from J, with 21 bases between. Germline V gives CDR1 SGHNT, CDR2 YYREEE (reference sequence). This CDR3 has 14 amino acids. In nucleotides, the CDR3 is TGTGCCAGCAGCCTTACCGTGTCAGGGCGAAGGGCTTTCTTT. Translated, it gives CASSLTVSGRRAFF.

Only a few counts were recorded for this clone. CDR3 loop: CASSEGRPTYNEQFF. CDR3 bases: TGTGCCAGCAGTGAAGGGAGGCCCACCTACAATGAGCAGTTCTTC. The chain has TRBV6-1 and TRBJ2-1; tentatively, D is TRBD2 (5 bases). The CDR3 has 15 amino acids. V lost 1 base and J 2 bases, leaving 9 bases between the germline ends. Germline CDR1 reads MNHNS; CDR2 reads SASEGT.

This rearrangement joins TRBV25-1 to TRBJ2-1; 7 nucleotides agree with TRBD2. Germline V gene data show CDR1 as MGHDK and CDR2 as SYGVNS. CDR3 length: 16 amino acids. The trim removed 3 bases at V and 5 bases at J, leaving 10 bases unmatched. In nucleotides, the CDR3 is TGTGCCAGCAGTGACCCAATAAGGGGACTAAACAATGAGCAGTTCTTC. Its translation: CASSDPIRGLNNEQFF.

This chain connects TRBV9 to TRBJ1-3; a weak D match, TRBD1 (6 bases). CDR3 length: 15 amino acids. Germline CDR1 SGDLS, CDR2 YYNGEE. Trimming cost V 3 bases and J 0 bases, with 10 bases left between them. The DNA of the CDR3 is TGTGCCAGCAGCGATACAGGGAGCTCTGGAAACACCATATATTTT. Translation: CASSDTGSSGNTIYF.

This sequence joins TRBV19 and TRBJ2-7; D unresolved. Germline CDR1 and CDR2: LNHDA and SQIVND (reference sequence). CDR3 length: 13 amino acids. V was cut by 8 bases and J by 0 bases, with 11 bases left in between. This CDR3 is CASRRDGSYEQYF. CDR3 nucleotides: TGTGCCAGTCGGAGAGATGGCTCCTACGAGCAGTACTTC.